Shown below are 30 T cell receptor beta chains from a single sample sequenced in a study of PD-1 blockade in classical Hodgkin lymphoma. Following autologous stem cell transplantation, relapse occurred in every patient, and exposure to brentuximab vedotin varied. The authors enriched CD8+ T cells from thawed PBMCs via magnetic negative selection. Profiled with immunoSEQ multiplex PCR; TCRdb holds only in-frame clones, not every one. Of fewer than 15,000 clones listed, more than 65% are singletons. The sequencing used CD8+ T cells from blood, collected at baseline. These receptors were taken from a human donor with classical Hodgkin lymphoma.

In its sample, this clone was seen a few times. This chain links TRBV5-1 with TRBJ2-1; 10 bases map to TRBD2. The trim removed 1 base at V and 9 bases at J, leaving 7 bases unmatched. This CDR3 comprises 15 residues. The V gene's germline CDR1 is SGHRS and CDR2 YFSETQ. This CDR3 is CASSLLLAGDGEQFF. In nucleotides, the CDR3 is TGCGCCAGCAGCTTGTTGCTAGCGGGGGACGGTGAGCAGTTCTTC.

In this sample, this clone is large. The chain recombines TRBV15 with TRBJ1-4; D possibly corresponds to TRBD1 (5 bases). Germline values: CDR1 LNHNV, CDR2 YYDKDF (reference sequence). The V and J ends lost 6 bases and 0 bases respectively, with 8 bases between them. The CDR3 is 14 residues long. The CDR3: CATSQGATNEKLFF. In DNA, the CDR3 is TGTGCCACCAGTCAGGGCGCAACTAATGAAAAACTGTTTTTT.

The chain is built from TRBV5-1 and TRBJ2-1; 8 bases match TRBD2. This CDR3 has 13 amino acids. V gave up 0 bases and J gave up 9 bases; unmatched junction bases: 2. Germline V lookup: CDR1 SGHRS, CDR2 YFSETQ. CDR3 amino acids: CASSLAGGLEQFF. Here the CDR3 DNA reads TGCGCCAGCAGCTTGGCGGGGGGGCTTGAGCAGTTCTTC.

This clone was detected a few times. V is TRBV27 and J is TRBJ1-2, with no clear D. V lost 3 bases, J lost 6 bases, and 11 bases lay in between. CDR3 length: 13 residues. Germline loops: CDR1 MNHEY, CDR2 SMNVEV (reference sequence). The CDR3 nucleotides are TGTGCCAGCAGTTTCAGGTTCGGGGATGGCTACACCTTC. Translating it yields CASSFRFGDGYTF.

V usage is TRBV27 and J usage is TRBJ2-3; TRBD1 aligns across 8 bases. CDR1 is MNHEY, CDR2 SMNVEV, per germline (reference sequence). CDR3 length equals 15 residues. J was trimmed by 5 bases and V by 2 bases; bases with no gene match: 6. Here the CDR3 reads CASSLGQGAGDTQYF. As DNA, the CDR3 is TGTGCCAGCAGTTTAGGGCAGGGGGCGGGAGATACGCAGTATTTT.

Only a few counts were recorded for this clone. The CDR3 DNA is TGTGCCAGCAGCTTAGCGGGTTATGGCTACACCTTC. Its translation: CASSLAGYGYTF. This chain joins TRBV7-9 and TRBJ1-2; D unresolved. Germline assignment: CDR1 SEHNR and CDR2 FQNEAQ (reference sequence). With 0 bases removed from V and 5 bases from J, the gap between germline ends came to 4 bases. This CDR3 is 12 amino acids long.

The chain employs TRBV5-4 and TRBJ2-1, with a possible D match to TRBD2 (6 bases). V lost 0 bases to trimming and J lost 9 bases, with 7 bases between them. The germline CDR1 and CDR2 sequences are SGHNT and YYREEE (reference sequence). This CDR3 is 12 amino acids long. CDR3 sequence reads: CASSLGEAEQFF. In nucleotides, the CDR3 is TGTGCCAGCAGCTTGGGGGAGGCTGAGCAGTTCTTC.

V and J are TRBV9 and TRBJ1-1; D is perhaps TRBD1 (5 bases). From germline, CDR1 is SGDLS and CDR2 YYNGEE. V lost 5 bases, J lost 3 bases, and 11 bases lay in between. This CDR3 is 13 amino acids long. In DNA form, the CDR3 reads TGTGCCAGCAGTCCGACAGAGTACACTGAAGCTTTCTTT. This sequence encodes CASSPTEYTEAFF.

The CDR3 region is CASSYSSGGTNEQFF. The DNA of the CDR3 is TGTGCCAGCAGTTACTCTAGCGGGGGGACCAATGAGCAGTTCTTC. The V and J genes are TRBV6-5 and TRBJ2-1; 10 bases agree with TRBD2. The CDR3 is made up of 15 amino acids. Germline V lookup: CDR1 MNHEY, CDR2 SVGAGI. With V trimmed by 0 bases and J by 6 bases, 2 bases remained unmatched.

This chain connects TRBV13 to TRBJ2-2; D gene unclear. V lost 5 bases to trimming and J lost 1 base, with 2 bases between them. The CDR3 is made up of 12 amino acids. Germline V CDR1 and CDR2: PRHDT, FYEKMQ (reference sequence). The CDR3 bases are TGTGCCAGCAGCCAGAACACCGGGGAGCTGTTTTTT. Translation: CASSQNTGELFF.

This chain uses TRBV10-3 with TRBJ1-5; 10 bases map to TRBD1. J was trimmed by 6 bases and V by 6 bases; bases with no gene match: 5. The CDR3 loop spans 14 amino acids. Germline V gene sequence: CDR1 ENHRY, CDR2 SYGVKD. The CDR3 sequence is CAIRDRGLGQPQHF. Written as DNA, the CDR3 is TGTGCCATCAGAGACAGGGGGCTCGGTCAGCCCCAGCATTTT.

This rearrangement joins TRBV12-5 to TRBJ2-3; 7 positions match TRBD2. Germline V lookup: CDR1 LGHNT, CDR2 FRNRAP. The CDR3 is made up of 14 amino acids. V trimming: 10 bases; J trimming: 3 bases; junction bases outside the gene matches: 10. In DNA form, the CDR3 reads TGTGCTACCGCGTGGGGAGGGAGGACAGATACGCAGTATTTT. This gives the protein CATAWGGRTDTQYF.

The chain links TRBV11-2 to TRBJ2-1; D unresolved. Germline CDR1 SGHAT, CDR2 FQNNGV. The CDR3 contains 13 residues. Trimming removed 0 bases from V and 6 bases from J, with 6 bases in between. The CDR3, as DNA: TGTGCCAGCAGCTTAGATGTAGGCAATGAGCAGTTCTTC. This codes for CASSLDVGNEQFF.

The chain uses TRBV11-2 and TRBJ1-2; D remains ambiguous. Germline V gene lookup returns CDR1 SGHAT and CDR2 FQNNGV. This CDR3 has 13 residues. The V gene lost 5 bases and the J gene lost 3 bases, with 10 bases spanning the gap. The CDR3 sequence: CASSLGNYYGYTF. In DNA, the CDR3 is TGTGCCAGCAGCCTAGGCAATTACTATGGCTACACCTTC.

The DNA of the CDR3 is TGCAGCGTGGACAGGGTGGGTCAACGCCCTGAAGCTTTCTTT. Protein product: CSVDRVGQRPEAFF. The V gene is TRBV29-1, the J gene TRBJ1-1, with 8 bases matching TRBD1. The length of the CDR3 is 14 residues. Germline trimming cut 6 bases from V and 6 bases from J; bases unmatched to any gene: 12. Germline CDR1 reads SQVTM; CDR2 reads ANQGSEA. The complete variable domain, with remaining parts taken from reference TRBV29-1 and TRBJ1-1, reads SAVISQKPSRDICQRGTSLTIQCQVDSQVTMMFWYRQQPGQSLTLIATANQGSEATYESGFVIDKFPISRPNLTFSTLTVSNMSPEDSSIYLCSVDRVGQRPEAFFGQGTRLTVV.

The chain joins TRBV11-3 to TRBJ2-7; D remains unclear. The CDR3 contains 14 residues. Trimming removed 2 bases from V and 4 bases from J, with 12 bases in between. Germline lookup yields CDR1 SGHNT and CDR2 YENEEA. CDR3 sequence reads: CASSLLPSKYEQYF. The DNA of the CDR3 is TGTGCCAGCAGCTTACTCCCCTCGAAGTACGAGCAGTACTTC. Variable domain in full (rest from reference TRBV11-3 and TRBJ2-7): EAGVVQSPRYKIIEKKQPVAFWCNPISGHNTLYWYLQNLGQGPELLIRYENEEAVDDSQLPKDRFSAERLKGVDSTLKIQPAELGDSAVYLCASSLLPSKYEQYFGPGTRLTVT.

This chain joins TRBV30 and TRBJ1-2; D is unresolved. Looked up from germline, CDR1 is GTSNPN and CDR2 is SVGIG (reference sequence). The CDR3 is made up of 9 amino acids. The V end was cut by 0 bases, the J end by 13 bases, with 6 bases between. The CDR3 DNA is TGTGCCTGGAGTGTACCCCCCACCTTC. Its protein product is CAWSVPPTF.

CDR3 in amino acids: CASSLGLFNQPQHF. Here the CDR3 DNA reads TGCGCCAGCAGCTTGGGACTGTTTAATCAGCCCCAGCATTTT. The chain links TRBV5-1 to TRBJ1-5; D is ambiguous. The V gene lost 0 bases and the J gene lost 4 bases, with 8 bases spanning the gap. CDR1 and CDR2 from the germline V gene are SGHRS and YFSETQ. The CDR3 is 14 residues long.

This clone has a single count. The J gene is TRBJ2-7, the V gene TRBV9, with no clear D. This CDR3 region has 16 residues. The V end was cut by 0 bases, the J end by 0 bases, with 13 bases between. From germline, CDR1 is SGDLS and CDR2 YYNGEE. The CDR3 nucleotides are TGTGCCAGCAGCGTAGATTCCGGGTTCAGCTCCTACGAGCAGTACTTC. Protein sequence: CASSVDSGFSSYEQYF.

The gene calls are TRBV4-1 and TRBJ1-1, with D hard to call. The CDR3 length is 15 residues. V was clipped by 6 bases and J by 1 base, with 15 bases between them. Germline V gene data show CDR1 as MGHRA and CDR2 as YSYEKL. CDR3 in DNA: TGCGCCAGCAGGGTACAAGACCCTACGAACACTGAAGCTTTCTTT. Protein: CASRVQDPTNTEAFF.

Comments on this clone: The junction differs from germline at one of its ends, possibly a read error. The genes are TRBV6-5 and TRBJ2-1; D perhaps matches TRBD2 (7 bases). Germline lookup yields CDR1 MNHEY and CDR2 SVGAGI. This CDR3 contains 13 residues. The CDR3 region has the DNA TGTGCCAGCAGTTACTCGGCGGAGGGGGAGGGGCTCTTC. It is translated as CASSYSAEGEGLF.

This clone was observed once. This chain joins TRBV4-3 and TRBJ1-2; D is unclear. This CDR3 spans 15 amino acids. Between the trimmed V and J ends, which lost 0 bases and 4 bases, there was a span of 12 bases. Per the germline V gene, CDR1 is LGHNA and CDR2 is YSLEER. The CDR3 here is CASSQDLEQAYGYTF. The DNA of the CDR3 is TGCGCCAGCAGCCAAGATTTGGAGCAGGCCTATGGCTACACCTTC.

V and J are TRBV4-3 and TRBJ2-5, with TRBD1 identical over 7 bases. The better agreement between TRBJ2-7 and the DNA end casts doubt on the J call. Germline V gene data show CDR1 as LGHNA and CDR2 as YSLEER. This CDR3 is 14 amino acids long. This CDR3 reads CASSQDAGGYEQYF. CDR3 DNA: TGCGCCAGCAGCCAAGATGCAGGGGGCTACGAGCAGTACTTC.

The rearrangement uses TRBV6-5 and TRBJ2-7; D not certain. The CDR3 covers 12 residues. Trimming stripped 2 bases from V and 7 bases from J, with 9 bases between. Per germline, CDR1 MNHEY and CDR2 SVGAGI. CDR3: CASSYRVGEQYF. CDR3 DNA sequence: TGTGCCAGCAGTTACCGGGTGGGGGAGCAGTACTTC.

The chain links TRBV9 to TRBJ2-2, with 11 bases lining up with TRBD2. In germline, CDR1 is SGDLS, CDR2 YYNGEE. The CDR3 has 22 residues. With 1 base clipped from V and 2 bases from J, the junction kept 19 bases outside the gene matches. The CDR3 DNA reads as TGTGCCAGCAGCGTAAGAGCGGTAGCCACTAGCGGGGGCCAATTCAACACCGGGGAGCTGTTTTTT. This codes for CASSVRAVATSGGQFNTGELFF.

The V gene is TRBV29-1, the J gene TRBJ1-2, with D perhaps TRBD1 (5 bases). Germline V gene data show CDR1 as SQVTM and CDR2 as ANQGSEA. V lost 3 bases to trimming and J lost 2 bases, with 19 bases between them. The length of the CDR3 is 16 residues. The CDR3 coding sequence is TGCAGCGTTGATTGGGCAGGGAATACTGAAAACTATGGCTACACCTTC. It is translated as CSVDWAGNTENYGYTF.

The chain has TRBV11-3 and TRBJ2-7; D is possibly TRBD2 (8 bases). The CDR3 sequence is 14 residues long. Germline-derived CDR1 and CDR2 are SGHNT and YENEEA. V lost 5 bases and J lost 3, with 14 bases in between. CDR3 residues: CASSPGGTVYEQYF. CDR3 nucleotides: TGTGCCAGCAGCCCGGGGGGGACAGTCTACGAGCAGTACTTC.

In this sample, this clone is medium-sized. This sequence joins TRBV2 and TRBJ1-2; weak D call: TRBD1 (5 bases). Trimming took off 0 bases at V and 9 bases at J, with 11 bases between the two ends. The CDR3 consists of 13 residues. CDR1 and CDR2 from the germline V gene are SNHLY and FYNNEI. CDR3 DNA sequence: TGTGCCAGCAGTGAAGCGCAGGACATGAGCTACACCTTC. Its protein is CASSEAQDMSYTF.

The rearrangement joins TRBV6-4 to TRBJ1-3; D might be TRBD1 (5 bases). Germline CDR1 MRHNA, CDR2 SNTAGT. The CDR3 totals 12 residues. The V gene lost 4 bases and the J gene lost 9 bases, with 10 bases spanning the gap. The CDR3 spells CASSGDGGTIYF. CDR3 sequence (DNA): TGTGCCAGCAGTGGGGACGGCGGCACCATATATTTT.

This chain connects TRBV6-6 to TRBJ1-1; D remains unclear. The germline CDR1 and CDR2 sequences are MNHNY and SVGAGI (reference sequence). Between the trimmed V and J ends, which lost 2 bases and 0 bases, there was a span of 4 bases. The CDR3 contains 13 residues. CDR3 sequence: CASSYDLNTEAFF. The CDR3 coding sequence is TGTGCCAGCAGTTACGACTTGAACACTGAAGCTTTCTTT.